This TCR beta chain appears in the sequencing data of a study of T cell clonotyping in hematopoietic cell transplantation. Concerning this clone: The target antigen is unknown.

Study outcomes and limitations: Without cell sorting, CD4 versus CD8 contributions remain unresolved. Graft donor and pretransplant recipient Inverse Simpson Index values predicted broader posttransplant TCR diversity. Pathologically expanded recipient clonotypes increased progressively from day 30 to day 180 as diversity fell.

Blood collection times were about day -28 and days 30, 100, 180 posttransplant. Data came from immunoSEQ multiplex PCR; TCRdb stores just in-frame clones and leaves some out. Altogether more than 10,000 clones are present, roughly 92% being singletons, with the ten largest covering 7.8%. The CDR3 contains 13 residues. Germline CDR1 is SGHNT and CDR2 is YENEEA. The sequence was obtained from a female patient aged 45 to 65 who had an allogeneic stem cell transplant from an unrelated donor, so the T cells may come from the graft donor. Some clones in this sample may be carry-over from other donors' samples. This chain joins TRBV11-3 and TRBJ2-5; 10 bases fit TRBD2. The tail of the sequence fits TRBJ2-7 better, so the J call may be wrong. Sample: PBMCs, taken 100 days after allogeneic stem cell transplant. The chain's CDR3 is CASRASGSDEQYF. DNA for the CDR3: TGTGCCAGCAGGGCTAGCGGGAGCGACGAGCAGTACTTC.